This T cell receptor beta chain comes out of a study of blood T cells in healthy people across ages. V lost 5 bases and J lost 6, with 17 bases in between. Germline CDR1 is SGHAT and CDR2 is FQNNGV. The CDR3 is 14 amino acids. Primed by a sample-barcoded 5' primer and a J-beta primer mix, a second PCR proceeded for about 6 to 11 cycles. Via MiXCR, TCRdb re-called the 5' RACE reads, giving one row per CDR3 protein. Among fewer than 1,000,000 distinct CDR3 sequences, about 45% were seen once, and the ten largest hold 15% to 20%. With regard to this clonotype: The antigen is undetermined.

Study conclusions and caveats: Naive CD4+ cells and diversity were both higher in long-lived donors than in aged donors.

This chain uses TRBV11-2 with TRBJ2-7, with D perhaps matching TRBD1 (6 bases). This receptor was taken from a man aged 80 or over in good health. Sequencing was performed on blood. CDR3 sequence (DNA): TGTGCCAGCAGCCTTCAAGCAGGGGCTGGCGAGCAGTACTTC. Amino acids: CASSLQAGAGEQYF.